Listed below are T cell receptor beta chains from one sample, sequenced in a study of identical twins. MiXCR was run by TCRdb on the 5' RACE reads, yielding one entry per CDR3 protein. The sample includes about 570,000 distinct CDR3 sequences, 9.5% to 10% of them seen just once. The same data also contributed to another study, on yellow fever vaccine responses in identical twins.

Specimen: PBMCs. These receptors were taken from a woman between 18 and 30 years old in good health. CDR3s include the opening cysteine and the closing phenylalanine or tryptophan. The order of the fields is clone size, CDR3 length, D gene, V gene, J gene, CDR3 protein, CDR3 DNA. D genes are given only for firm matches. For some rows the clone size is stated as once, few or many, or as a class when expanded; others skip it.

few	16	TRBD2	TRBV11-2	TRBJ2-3	CASSQGLAGLMDTQYF	TGTGCCAGCAGCCAAGGACTAGCGGGGCTTATGGATACGCAGTATTTT
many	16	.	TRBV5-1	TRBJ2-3	CASSFRGRGSPDTQYF	TGCGCCAGCAGCTTTCGTGGTCGAGGGTCTCCTGATACGCAGTATTTT
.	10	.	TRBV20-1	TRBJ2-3	CSAGSDTQYF	TGCAGTGCCGGAAGTGATACGCAGTATTTT
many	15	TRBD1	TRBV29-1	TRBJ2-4	CSAGQGVLAKNIQYF	TGCAGCGCCGGGCAGGGGGTACTAGCCAAAAACATTCAGTACTTC
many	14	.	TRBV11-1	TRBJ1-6	CASSNGATNSPLHF	TGTGCCAGCAGCAATGGGGCTACTAATTCACCCCTCCACTTT
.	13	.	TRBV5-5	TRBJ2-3	CASSYSLADTQYF	TGTGCCAGCAGCTACAGCCTAGCAGATACGCAGTATTTT
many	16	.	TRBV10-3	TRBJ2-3	CAITDGPGTSTDTQYF	TGTGCCATCACCGACGGGCCAGGGACTAGCACAGATACGCAGTATTTT
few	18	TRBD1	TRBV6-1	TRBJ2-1	CASRPRGSATGVGDEQFF	TGTGCCAGCAGACCCCGAGGGTCGGCTACAGGGGTTGGGGATGAGCAGTTCTTC
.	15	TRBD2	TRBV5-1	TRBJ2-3	CASSLGTSGGDTQYF	TGCGCCAGCAGCTTGGGGACTAGCGGGGGAGATACGCAGTATTTT
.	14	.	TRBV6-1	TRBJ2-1	CASNRTPGDNEQFF	TGTGCCAGCAACCGGACTCCAGGGGACAATGAGCAGTTCTTC
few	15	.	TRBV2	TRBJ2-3	CAGGHLSLSTDTQYF	TGTGCCGGGGGACACCTATCACTTAGCACAGATACGCAGTATTTT
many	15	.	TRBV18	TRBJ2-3	CASSPAQDSTDTQYF	TGTGCCAGCTCACCTGCGCAGGATAGCACAGATACGCAGTATTTT
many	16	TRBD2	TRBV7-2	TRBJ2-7	CASRLQSSGGVGEQYF	TGTGCCAGCAGATTACAATCTAGCGGAGGAGTGGGCGAGCAGTACTTC
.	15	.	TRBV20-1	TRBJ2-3	CSARLSGVSTDTQYF	TGCAGTGCTAGATTATCAGGGGTTAGCACAGATACGCAGTATTTT
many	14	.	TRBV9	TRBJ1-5	CASSVGRGGQPQHF	TGTGCCAGCAGCGTAGGCAGGGGTGGTCAGCCCCAGCATTTT
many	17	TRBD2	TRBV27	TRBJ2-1	CASSFSGGASGRNEQFF	TGTGCCAGCAGTTTTAGCGGGGGGGCCTCAGGTCGGAATGAGCAGTTCTTC
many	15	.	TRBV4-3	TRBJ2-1	CASSQEGLVYNEQFF	TGCGCCAGCAGCCAAGAAGGACTCGTCTACAATGAGCAGTTCTTC
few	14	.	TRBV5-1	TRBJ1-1	CASTPDVLNTEAFF	TGCGCCAGTACCCCGGATGTGTTGAACACTGAAGCTTTCTTT
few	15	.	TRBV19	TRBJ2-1	CASSIEAADYNEQFF	TGTGCCAGTAGTATTGAGGCAGCTGACTACAATGAGCAGTTCTTC
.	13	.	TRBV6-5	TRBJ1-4	CASSYNVGEKLFF	TGTGCCAGCAGTTACAACGTTGGGGAAAAACTGTTTTTT
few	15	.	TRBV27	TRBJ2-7	CASSLSAGEWNEQYF	TGTGCCAGCAGTTTATCGGCAGGGGAGTGGAACGAGCAGTACTTC
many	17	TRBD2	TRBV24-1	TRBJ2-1	CATSDLLGTSGRNEQFF	TGTGCCACCAGTGATTTGCTGGGGACTAGCGGGAGGAATGAGCAGTTCTTC
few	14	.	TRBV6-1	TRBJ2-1	CASRSARLYNEQFF	TGTGCCAGCAGGAGCGCCCGACTTTACAATGAGCAGTTCTTC
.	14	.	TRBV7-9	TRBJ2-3	CASSVDSSTDTQYF	TGTGCCAGCAGCGTGGACTCCTCCACAGATACGCAGTATTTT
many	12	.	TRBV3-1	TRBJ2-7	CASSHFGREQYF	TGTGCCAGCAGCCACTTCGGGCGGGAACAGTACTTC
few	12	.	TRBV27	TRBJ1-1	CASSFRGSEAFF	TGTGCCAGCAGTTTCCGAGGCAGCGAAGCTTTCTTT
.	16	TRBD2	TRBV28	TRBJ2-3	CASSSPRLAVTDTQYF	TGTGCCAGCAGTTCACCCCGACTAGCGGTCACAGATACGCAGTATTTT
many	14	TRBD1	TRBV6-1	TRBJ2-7	CASRGTGGSYEQYF	TGTGCCAGCAGAGGGACAGGGGGTTCCTACGAGCAGTACTTC
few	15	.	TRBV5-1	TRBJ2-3	CASSPSGLRADTQYF	TGCGCCAGCAGCCCTTCGGGCCTAAGGGCAGATACGCAGTATTTT
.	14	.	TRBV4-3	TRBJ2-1	CASSQDRQYNEQFF	TGCGCCAGCAGCCAAGATCGACAGTACAATGAGCAGTTCTTC
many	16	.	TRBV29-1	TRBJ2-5	CSVDFSEGAPSETQYF	TGCAGCGTTGATTTTTCGGAGGGAGCCCCGTCGGAGACCCAGTACTTC
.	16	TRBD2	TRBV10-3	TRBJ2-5	CAISESASGREETQYF	TGTGCCATCAGTGAGTCAGCTAGCGGGAGGGAAGAGACCCAGTACTTC
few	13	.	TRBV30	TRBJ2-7	CAWSPRQGGEQYF	TGTGCCTGGAGTCCACGACAGGGAGGCGAGCAGTACTTC
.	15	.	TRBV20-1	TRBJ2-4	CSARIRGIAKNIQYF	TGCAGTGCTAGAATCCGCGGTATAGCCAAAAACATTCAGTACTTC
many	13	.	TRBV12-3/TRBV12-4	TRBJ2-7	CASSLKSSYEQYF	TGTGCCAGCAGCTTAAAAAGCTCCTACGAGCAGTACTTC
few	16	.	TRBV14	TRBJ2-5	CASSLPGSVGLETQYF	TGTGCCAGCAGCCTTCCGGGTAGCGTAGGATTGGAGACCCAGTACTTC
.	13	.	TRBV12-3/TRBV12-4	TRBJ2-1	CASSLPGINEQFF	TGTGCCAGCAGTTTACCCGGGATCAATGAGCAGTTCTTC
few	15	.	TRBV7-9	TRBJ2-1	CASSSQFPGTNEQFF	TGTGCCAGCAGCTCCCAATTTCCGGGGACCAATGAGCAGTTCTTC
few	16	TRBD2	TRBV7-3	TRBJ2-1	CASSWTSGGAYNEQFF	TGTGCCAGCAGCTGGACTAGCGGGGGGGCCTACAATGAGCAGTTCTTC
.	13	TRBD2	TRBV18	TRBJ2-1	CASSSWTSPKQFF	TGTGCCAGCTCATCCTGGACTAGTCCCAAGCAGTTCTTC